Listed below are T cell receptor beta chains from one sample, sequenced in a study of T cell changes during pregnancy in multiple sclerosis. Clones were sequenced by immunoSEQ multiplex PCR, and TCRdb holds only the in-frame ones, with some missing. The sample has about 120,000 clones, roughly 92% seen once; the top ten hold roughly 6%. The sequences come from peripheral blood, collected before pregnancy. The receptors were sampled from a female donor with multiple sclerosis, enrolled in a pregnancy study. Each CDR3 is given with its conserved first and last residue. The order of the fields is CDR3 protein, CDR3 length, V gene, clone size. The size field is filled for only some rows; it gives once, few, many or a size class.

CASRRSGDSYNEQFF | 15 | TRBV5-1 | -
CASTIQGGFQETQYF | 15 | TRBV6-1 | -
CASSLGGGATYEQYF | 15 | TRBV7-3 | once
CASSQEGLNYGYTF | 14 | TRBV4-2 | -
CASSLITGTAMNTEAFF | 17 | TRBV18 | once
CASSLDRGGNYGYTF | 15 | TRBV28 | -
CASSFTSSGNTIYF | 14 | TRBV11-2 | -
CASGRRESSYEQYF | 14 | TRBV7-8 | -
CASGPGANTEAFF | 13 | TRBV12-5 | -
CASRPDTGELFF | 12 | TRBV5-1 | -
CAWSGWDRGEKLFF | 14 | TRBV30 | -
CASSMGLGNTEAFF | 14 | TRBV19 | -
CSVEFLNDRSYEQYF | 15 | TRBV29-1 | -
CASNRLAENYDEQFF | 15 | TRBV6-1 | few
CASRSGGGNNEQFF | 14 | TRBV11-3 | -
CASSSGLGWTQYF | 13 | TRBV11-3 | once
CASSMTQGFGRAGYTF | 16 | TRBV19 | -
CASRRTSRGGADACEQFF | 18 | TRBV14 | once
CASSLAASSGNTIYF | 15 | TRBV7-9 | -
CASSLKSNTGELFF | 14 | TRBV11-2 | -
CASSINHRRGTEAFF | 15 | TRBV19 | -
CASSSGQFNSPLHF | 14 | TRBV6-4 | -
CASSVPSRTGGSTDTQYF | 18 | TRBV10-2 | -
CASSSRLAGVMSSYNEQFF | 19 | TRBV7-6 | -
CAISPTSRDTYEQYF | 15 | TRBV10-3 | -
CASSQGGNSVYGYTF | 15 | TRBV7-3 | -
CASSVVKTSGTYNEQFF | 17 | TRBV6-1 | -
CASSSGGYGYTF | 12 | TRBV5-4 | -
CASSETSGNTDTQYF | 15 | TRBV6-1 | few
CAWSPGSEQYF | 11 | TRBV30 | -
CASSWETGLMNTEAFF | 16 | TRBV7-9 | -
CASVSSRAVEAFF | 13 | TRBV6-6 | -
CASSYLGQAAGGYTF | 15 | TRBV7-9 | -
CASSANRGGVETQYF | 15 | TRBV28 | -
CASSSLAGGTDTQYF | 15 | TRBV28 | -
CASSPGQGDDEQYF | 14 | TRBV5-1 | -
CASSVGVGETQYF | 13 | TRBV9 | -
CAISESRSSDEAFF | 14 | TRBV10-3 | -
CASSLGADKTPNYGYTF | 17 | TRBV7-2 | -
CASSPLGGGDEQFF | 14 | TRBV7-3 | -
CASSEGQGPVTQYF | 14 | TRBV6-1 | -